This TCR beta chain was sequenced during a study of T cell responses to AZD1222 COVID-19 vaccine. General study points: Spike-specific TCR breadth rose after two AZD1222 doses, and depth rose as well. Among AZD1222 vaccinees, only six or seven were seropositive at baseline.

Using immunoSEQ multiplex PCR, the repertoire was profiled, and TCRdb retains in-frame clones only, with some absent. The sample contains 100,000 to 150,000 clones, about 90% of which appear only once. Remarks on this clone: Its antigen is not identified.

The V and J ends lost 6 bases and 6 bases, in that order; junction bases with no gene match: 13. CDR3 length: 16 amino acids. Germline V gene lookup returns CDR1 MNHEY and CDR2 SMNVEV (reference sequence). The source material was peripheral blood, sampled on day 0 of AZD1222 vaccination. This clonotype originated in an adult in good health. The chain recombines TRBV27 with TRBJ1-4; 7 nucleotides align to TRBD1. CDR3 bases: TGTGCCAGCAGGCATCGACAGGGAGCAAGGGATGAAAAACTGTTTTTT. It yields the protein CASRHRQGARDEKLFF.